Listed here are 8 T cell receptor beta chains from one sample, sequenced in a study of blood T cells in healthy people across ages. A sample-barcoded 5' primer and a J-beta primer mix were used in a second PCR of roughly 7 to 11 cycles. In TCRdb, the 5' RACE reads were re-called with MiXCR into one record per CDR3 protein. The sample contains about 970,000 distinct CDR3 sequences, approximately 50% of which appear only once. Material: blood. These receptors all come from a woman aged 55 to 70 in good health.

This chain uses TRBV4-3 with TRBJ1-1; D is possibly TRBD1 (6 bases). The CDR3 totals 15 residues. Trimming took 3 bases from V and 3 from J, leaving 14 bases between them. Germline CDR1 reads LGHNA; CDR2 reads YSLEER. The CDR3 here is CASSHLGSGDTEAFF. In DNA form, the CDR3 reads TGCGCCAGCAGCCACCTGGGCTCAGGGGACACTGAAGCTTTCTTT.

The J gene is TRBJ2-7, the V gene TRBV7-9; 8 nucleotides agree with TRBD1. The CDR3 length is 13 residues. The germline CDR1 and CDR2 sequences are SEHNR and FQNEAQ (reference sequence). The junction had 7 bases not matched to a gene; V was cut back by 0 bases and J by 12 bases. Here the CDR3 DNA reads TGTGCCAGCAGCTTAGCCCAGGGGGCGCATACGTACTTC. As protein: CASSLAQGAHTYF. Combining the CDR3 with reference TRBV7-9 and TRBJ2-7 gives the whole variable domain DTGVSQNPRHKITKRGQNVTFRCDPISEHNRLYWYRQTLGQGPEFLTYFQNEAQLEKSRLLSDRFSAERPKGSFSTLEIQRTEQGDSAMYLCASSLAQGAHTYFGPGTRLTVT.

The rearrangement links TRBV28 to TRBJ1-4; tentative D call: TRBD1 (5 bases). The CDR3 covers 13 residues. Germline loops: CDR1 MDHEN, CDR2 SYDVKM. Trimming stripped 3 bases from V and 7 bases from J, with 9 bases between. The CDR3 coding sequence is TGTGCCAGCAGTTTTGGGGGACGTGAAAAACTGTTTTTT. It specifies CASSFGGREKLFF.

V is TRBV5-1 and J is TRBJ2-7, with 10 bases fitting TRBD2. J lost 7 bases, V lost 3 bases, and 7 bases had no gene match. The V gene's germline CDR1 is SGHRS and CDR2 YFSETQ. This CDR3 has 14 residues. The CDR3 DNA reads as TGCGCCAGCAGCTCCCTAGCGGGGGACAATGAGCAGTACTTC. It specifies CASSSLAGDNEQYF.

CDR3 sequence reads: CASSLSPGQGSEKLFF. The CDR3 nucleotides are TGTGCCAGCAGCCTATCCCCCGGACAGGGAAGTGAAAAACTGTTTTTT. V usage is TRBV11-2 and J usage is TRBJ1-4, with TRBD1 identical over 8 bases. The germline gives CDR1 SGHAT, CDR2 FQNNGV. The junction had 12 bases not matched to a gene; V was cut back by 5 bases and J by 7 bases. This CDR3 comprises 16 residues.

The CDR3 nucleotides read TGCAGTGCTAGAGGAATGGGGTGGGCGCACAATGAGCAGTTCTTC. The encoded protein is CSARGMGWAHNEQFF. V gene TRBV20-1 combines with J gene TRBJ2-1; D unresolved. The germline V gene encodes CDR1 DFQATT and CDR2 SNEGSKA (reference sequence). This CDR3 region has 15 residues. V lost 1 base, J lost 5 bases, and 15 bases lay in between.

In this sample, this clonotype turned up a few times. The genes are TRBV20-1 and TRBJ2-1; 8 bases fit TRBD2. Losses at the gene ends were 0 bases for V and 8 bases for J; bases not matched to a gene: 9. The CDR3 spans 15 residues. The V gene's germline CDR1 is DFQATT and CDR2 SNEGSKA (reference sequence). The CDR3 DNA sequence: TGCAGTGCTAGAGATCAGTCTAGCGGGCACCATGAGCAGTTCTTC. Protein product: CSARDQSSGHHEQFF.

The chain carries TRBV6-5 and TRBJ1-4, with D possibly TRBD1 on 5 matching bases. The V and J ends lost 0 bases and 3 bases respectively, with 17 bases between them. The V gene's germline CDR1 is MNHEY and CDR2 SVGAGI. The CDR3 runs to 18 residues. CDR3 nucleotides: TGTGCCAGCAGTTACTCGATTCCCGCTGGGGGACCTAATGAAAAACTGTTTTTT. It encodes CASSYSIPAGGPNEKLFF.